A selection of T cell receptor beta chains follows, all from one sample in a study of Ad26.COV2.S vaccination and SARS-CoV-2 variants. The assay was immunoSEQ multiplex PCR, and TCRdb's table has in-frame clones only and misses some. The data contain about 140,000 clones, roughly 90% of them singletons. Sequencing used peripheral blood, obtained after recovery from COVID-19. All receptors derive from a human donor who had recovered from COVID-19. Each CDR3 is given with its conserved first and last residue. The D gene is left open where the match is weak. The size field is filled for only some rows; it gives once, few, many or a size class.

-	TRBV7-2	TRBJ1-5	once	CASSLEGRTGNQPQHF	TGTGCCAGCAGCTTAGAGGGGAGGACAGGCAATCAGCCCCAGCATTTT
-	TRBV5-4	TRBJ1-1	-	CASSFNRDEAFF	TGTGCCAGCAGCTTCAACAGGGATGAAGCTTTCTTT
-	TRBV2	TRBJ1-1	-	CASNRGGGAEAFF	TGTGCCAGCAACCGAGGGGGGGGTGCTGAAGCTTTCTTT
-	TRBV4-1	TRBJ1-4	-	CASSLLALTILREKLFF	TGCGCCAGCAGCCTTCTGGCGCTCACTATTCTACGGGAAAAACTGTTTTTT
TRBD1	TRBV5-1	TRBJ1-1	once	CASSFGQANTEAFF	TGCGCCAGCAGCTTCGGACAGGCGAACACTGAAGCTTTCTTT
-	TRBV7-9	TRBJ1-5	-	CASSLGGANQPQHF	TGTGCCAGCAGCTTAGGGGGGGCGAATCAGCCCCAGCATTTT
-	TRBV11-2	TRBJ2-2	-	CASSPFATTGELFF	TGTGCCAGCAGTCCCTTTGCGACCACCGGGGAGCTGTTTTTT
-	TRBV3-1/TRBV3-2	TRBJ1-2	-	CASSQDRRRDDGYTF	TGTGCCAGCAGCCAAGATAGGAGGAGGGACGATGGCTACACCTTC
-	TRBV18	TRBJ2-7	-	CASSPRGSSYEQYF	TGTGCCAGCTCACCACGGGGAAGCTCCTACGAGCAGTACTTC
-	TRBV2	TRBJ1-2	-	CASRVQGVYGYTF	TGTGCCAGCAGGGTACAGGGAGTCTATGGCTACACCTTC
-	TRBV28	TRBJ2-3	once	CASRTDRAGFYDTQYF	TGTGCCAGCAGGACCGACCGGGCAGGGTTTTACGATACGCAGTATTTT
-	TRBV19	TRBJ2-1	-	CASNGVRGYNEQFF	TGTGCCAGTAATGGCGTTAGAGGTTACAATGAGCAGTTCTTC
-	TRBV28	TRBJ2-5	-	CASSSLGEAQETQYF	TGTGCCAGCAGTTCCCTTGGGGAGGCCCAAGAGACCCAGTACTTC
TRBD1	TRBV30	TRBJ2-2	-	CAWLAQGNSGELFF	TGTGCCTGGCTAGCACAGGGGAATTCCGGGGAGCTGTTTTTT
-	TRBV6-1	TRBJ1-1	few	CASSDLRGNTEAFF	TGTGCCAGCAGTGATTTGAGGGGGAACACTGAAGCTTTCTTT
-	TRBV4-3	TRBJ1-3	once	CASSQDPGGNGNTIYF	TGCGCCAGCAGCCAAGATCCGGGCGGGAATGGAAACACCATATATTTT
TRBD1	TRBV5-1	TRBJ1-2	few	CASSLWRGLYYGYTF	TGCGCCAGCAGCTTGTGGAGGGGGCTCTACTATGGCTACACCTTC
TRBD1	TRBV14	TRBJ1-6	-	CASSLVGGQGNSPLHF	TGTGCCAGCAGCCTGGTTGGAGGACAGGGCAATTCACCCCTCCACTTT
-	TRBV28	TRBJ1-3	-	CASSLPETGKNTIYF	TGTGCCAGCAGCCTCCCTGAGACGGGCAAGAACACCATATATTTT
-	TRBV19	TRBJ2-5	-	CASSLTRGQETQYF	TGTGCCAGTAGTCTTACGCGGGGCCAAGAGACCCAGTACTTC
TRBD2	TRBV5-4	TRBJ2-3	-	CASSSSGGLVSGDTQYF	TGTGCCAGCAGCTCGTCAGGAGGACTAGTATCTGGAGATACGCAGTATTTT
-	TRBV6-5	TRBJ1-1	few	CASSYGTLAEAFF	TGTGCCAGCAGTTACGGGACATTAGCAGAAGCTTTCTTT
TRBD2	TRBV9	TRBJ2-3	-	CASSSPPGLAGWGTDTQYF	TGTGCCAGCAGCTCTCCTCCGGGACTAGCGGGGTGGGGCACAGATACGCAGTATTTT
-	TRBV2	TRBJ1-2	few	CASSDKLIYGYTF	TGTGCCAGCAGTGATAAGCTTATCTATGGCTACACCTTC
TRBD1	TRBV15	TRBJ1-4	-	CATNKDRADEKLFF	TGTGCCACCAATAAGGACAGGGCCGATGAAAAACTGTTTTTT
-	TRBV28	TRBJ2-1	-	CASSSLPPGEVGNEQFF	TGTGCCAGCAGTTCACTCCCTCCGGGGGAGGTGGGCAATGAGCAGTTCTTC
-	TRBV4-2	TRBJ1-1	-	CASSQSRDILNTEAFF	TGTGCCAGCAGCCAATCCAGGGACATTCTTAACACTGAAGCTTTCTTT
-	TRBV5-1	TRBJ1-1	-	CASSMVGVGVLNTEAFF	TGCGCCAGCAGCATGGTAGGGGTGGGGGTTTTGAACACTGAAGCTTTCTTT
-	TRBV28	TRBJ1-2	-	CASHGQLYGYTF	TGTGCCAGCCACGGGCAGTTGTATGGCTACACCTTC
-	TRBV7-8	TRBJ2-5	-	CASSSQGWRETQYF	TGTGCCAGCAGCTCGCAGGGGTGGCGAGAGACCCAGTACTTC
TRBD1	TRBV28	TRBJ2-7	-	CASRPRDRPSYEQYF	TGTGCCAGCAGACCCCGGGACAGGCCATCCTACGAGCAGTACTTC
TRBD1	TRBV30	TRBJ2-7	-	CAWAPFGDRRIYEQYF	TGTGCCTGGGCCCCATTTGGGGACAGGCGGATCTACGAGCAGTACTTC
-	TRBV7-9	TRBJ2-7	once	CASSSAYEQYF	TGTGCCAGCAGCTCCGCCTACGAGCAGTACTTC
-	TRBV7-9	TRBJ1-1	few	CASSTGTSYTEAFF	TGTGCCAGCAGCACCGGGACGAGCTACACTGAAGCTTTCTTT
-	TRBV6-6	TRBJ1-3	-	CASRPTGGAGNTIYF	TGTGCCAGCAGACCAACGGGAGGGGCCGGAAACACCATATATTTT
TRBD1	TRBV3-1/TRBV3-2	TRBJ1-1	-	CASSYGQDKAFF	TGTGCCAGCAGCTACGGACAGGACAAAGCTTTCTTT
-	TRBV5-1	TRBJ1-1	-	CASSPGPNTEAFF	TGCGCCAGCAGCCCCGGGCCCAACACTGAAGCTTTCTTT
-	TRBV11-2	TRBJ1-1	-	CASSLVRNTEAFF	TGTGCCAGCAGCTTAGTACGAAACACTGAAGCTTTCTTT
-	TRBV5-6	TRBJ2-5	-	CASSLYSYQETQYF	TGTGCCAGCAGCTTGTATTCGTACCAAGAGACCCAGTACTTC
-	TRBV6-5	TRBJ2-2	-	CASRSLTANTGELFF	TGTGCCAGCAGATCCCTTACTGCGAACACCGGGGAGCTGTTTTTT
TRBD1	TRBV7-9	TRBJ1-1	-	CASRRTGQLNTEAFF	TGTGCCAGCAGACGGACAGGACAGTTAAACACTGAAGCTTTCTTT
-	TRBV24-1	TRBJ2-3	-	CATSDLGGSGTDTQYF	TGTGCCACCAGTGATCTCGGGGGTTCCGGCACAGATACGCAGTATTTT
-	TRBV27	TRBJ2-7	-	CASSPAGVSYEQYF	TGTGCCAGCAGTCCGGCTGGGGTTTCCTACGAGCAGTACTTC
-	TRBV15	TRBJ2-7	-	CATSAQLGGTYEQYF	TGTGCCACCAGCGCCCAACTGGGCGGAACCTACGAGCAGTACTTC
-	TRBV2	TRBJ1-2	few	CASSFRGGYTF	TGTGCCAGCAGTTTTCGGGGGGGCTACACCTTC
-	TRBV7-2	TRBJ1-4	-	CASSSRQEGEKLFF	TGTGCCAGCAGCTCGAGACAGGAAGGTGAAAAACTGTTTTTT
-	TRBV28	TRBJ1-4	once	CASSSRVASNEKLFF	TGTGCCAGCAGTTCCCGTGTAGCGTCTAATGAAAAACTGTTTTTT
-	TRBV2	TRBJ2-7	-	CASSQTGVSTYEQYF	TGTGCCAGCAGTCAAACGGGGGTCTCAACCTACGAGCAGTACTTC
TRBD1	TRBV2	TRBJ2-1	once	CASSAGQGVRNEQFF	TGTGCCAGCAGTGCAGGACAGGGGGTTCGGAATGAGCAGTTCTTC
-	TRBV2	TRBJ1-5	-	CASREGSSNQPQHF	TGTGCCAGCAGGGAGGGGTCCTCCAATCAGCCCCAGCATTTT
-	TRBV28	TRBJ1-1	-	CASSQGGGTMNTEAFF	TGTGCCAGCAGCCAAGGGGGGGGCACTATGAACACTGAAGCTTTCTTT
-	TRBV9	TRBJ2-7	-	CASSVAPGVSYEQYF	TGTGCCAGCAGCGTAGCACCAGGGGTCTCCTACGAGCAGTACTTC
-	TRBV11-2	TRBJ1-1	few	CASSLAAENTEAFF	TGTGCCAGCAGCTTAGCGGCGGAGAACACTGAAGCTTTCTTT
-	TRBV18	TRBJ2-2	-	CASSPAASTGELFF	TGTGCCAGCTCACCAGCGGCGTCCACCGGGGAGCTGTTTTTT
-	TRBV3-1/TRBV3-2	TRBJ1-4	-	CASSEQGLSEKLFF	TGTGCCAGCTCTGAACAGGGTCTCTCTGAAAAACTGTTTTTT
TRBD1	TRBV5-1	TRBJ1-2	-	CASSFWDRGRDGYTF	TGCGCCAGCAGCTTTTGGGACAGGGGGCGAGACGGCTACACCTTC
-	TRBV18	TRBJ1-2	-	CASSLTPNYGYTF	TGTGCCAGCTCACTTACACCCAACTATGGCTACACCTTC
TRBD1	TRBV2	TRBJ2-5	-	CASNGQGLETQYF	TGTGCCAGCAACGGACAGGGTCTGGAGACCCAGTACTTC
-	TRBV2	TRBJ1-1	-	CASYGGGIRDTEAFF	TGTGCCAGCTATGGGGGTGGGATTAGGGACACTGAAGCTTTCTTT